The clone carrying this TCR beta chain was picked up a small number of times. Its antigen remains unknown. This specimen comes from a study of beta chain features in type 1 diabetes. Across the study: Cell yields, gender and age were similar in healthy donors and patients. Study-wide points: Researchers report that Type 1 diabetes patients had moderately but significantly shorter TCRB CDR3s across all four CD4+ subsets. Among type 1 diabetes patients, VDJ junctions had fewer insertions and more deletions. For patients, the naive, central memory and Treg TCRB repertoires appeared more alike than for healthy donors. Whether HLA type affects TCRB rearrangement stayed undetermined in the present work.

The whole isolated RNA underwent reverse transcription, so sequencing captured expressed TCRB transcripts. The protocol was immunoSEQ multiplex PCR, while the TCRdb copy is restricted to in-frame clones and leaves out a portion. The data contain 400,000 or so clones, over 8.5% of them singletons. From germline, CDR1 is SGHTA and CDR2 FQGNSA. The CDR3 is 16 amino acids. The J segment lost 10 bases and the V segment lost 3 bases, leaving 14 bases of the junction unmatched. The clonotype was recovered from a man aged 25 to 40 with type 1 diabetes. The specimen was central memory CD4+ T cells from blood. The chain uses TRBV7-2 and TRBJ2-1; TRBD2 aligns across 8 bases. The CDR3 sequence is CASSFSPGLVGREQFF. The CDR3 DNA is TGTGCCAGCAGCTTCTCCCCGGGACTAGTGGGGCGGGAGCAGTTCTTC.